The clone carrying this T cell receptor (beta chain) was observed a few times. Antigen unknown. Germline V gene lookup returns CDR1 SGHAT and CDR2 FQNNGV. The CDR3 runs to 19 residues. V lost 0 bases and J lost 1; bases outside the gene matches: 13. These data are taken from a study of molecular identifiers for immune sequencing clone quantification. Whole-study results and caveats: Clones above 20 RNA copies contained over 98% of effector molecules but under 1% of naive ones.

Naive CD8 T cells were sorted, and the gate applied was CD8+CD4-CCR7+CD45RA+. As previously described, bulk TCR libraries were made using listed TCR primers. TCRdb redid the calling of the PCR reads with MiXCR, one entry per CDR3 protein. The data contain about 640,000 distinct CDR3 sequences, about 20% of them singletons. The receptor was isolated from a human donor in good health. Some libraries in this study had Jurkat cell RNA spiked in. The sequenced sample was naive CD8+ T cells from blood, with Jurkat cell RNA spiked in. Noted subset: FACS-sorted CD8+CD4-CCR7+CD45RA+ naive T cells. J is TRBJ2-7 and V is TRBV11-2, with 9 positions matching TRBD2. The CDR3 sequence: CASSLEMDLSGGLSYEQYF. In nucleotides, the CDR3 is TGTGCCAGCAGCTTAGAGATGGATCTCAGCGGGGGGCTATCCTACGAGCAGTACTTC.